Presented here are 5 T cell receptor beta chains from one specimen sequenced in a study of immune heterogeneity within non-small cell lung tumors. At 550 to 700 ng per sample, bulk tumor genomic DNA provided the template. Several widely spaced biopsies per primary tumor were taken during surgery. Curative surgical treatment was performed in patients who had newly diagnosed, untreated non-small cell lung cancer. Multiplex PCR (32 V and 13 J primers) was used to amplify the TCR beta CDR3. TCRdb called the multiplex PCR reads again in MiXCR, with one record for every CDR3 protein. The sample comprises about 4,900 distinct CDR3 sequences, roughly 24% of which are singletons, and 9.5% to 15% rests with the top ten. Material for sequencing was lung tumor tissue. The receptors stem from a man in his 60s with non-small cell lung cancer.

This clonotype appeared a few times. Germline is not matched at one junction end, which may reflect a read error. The DNA of the CDR3 is TGTGCCAGCAGCCGGGACTCCCTCAGCATAGATACGCAGTATTTT. Translation gives CASSRDSLSIDTQYF. The chain joins TRBV11-2 to TRBJ2-3, with TRBD2 as a possible D gene (6 bases). The CDR3 is made up of 15 amino acids. The germline gives CDR1 SGHAT, CDR2 FQNNGV. Based on the CDR3 plus reference TRBV11-2 and TRBJ2-3, the full variable domain is EAGVAQSPRYKIIEKRQSVAFWCNPISGHATLYWYQQILGQGPKLLIQFQNNGVVDDSQLPKDRFSAERLKGVDSTLKIQPAKLEDSAVYLCASSRDSLSIDTQYFGPGTRLTVL.

The chain links TRBV12-3 or TRBV12-4 to TRBJ1-4, with no clear D. The CDR3 runs to 19 residues. Trimming cost V 7 bases and J 0 bases, with 24 bases left between them. The CDR3 DNA reads TGTGCCAGCACCTATCCCTTCATTGAGAACCTTGCAACTAATGAAAAACTGTTTTTT. Its protein product is CASTYPFIENLATNEKLFF.

This clonotype was detected a few times. The chain recombines TRBV6-1 with TRBJ2-7, with TRBD2 as a possible D gene (6 bases). CDR3 size: 17 residues. CDR1 is MNHNS and CDR2 is SASEGT in the germline V gene. V lost 7 bases and J lost 0, with 22 bases in between. In DNA, the CDR3 is TGTGCCAGCACCAACCTTAAGGACTACCTTAGCTCCTACGAGCAGTACTTC. This encodes CASTNLKDYLSSYEQYF.

This clonotype is labeled medium-sized. The chain combines TRBV4-3 with TRBJ2-7; the D gene is possibly TRBD2 (6 bases). CDR3 length: 14 residues. Germline CDR1 and CDR2: LGHNA and YSLEER. With 1 base removed from V and 8 bases from J, the gap between germline ends came to 15 bases. CDR3 nucleotides: TGCGCCAGCAGCCAAGCGGGAGTTAGTAGCCAGCAGTACTTC. It specifies CASSQAGVSSQQYF.

This clonotype counts as medium-sized. The chain links TRBV7-8 to TRBJ1-4; possible D gene TRBD1, 5 bases. V lost 3 bases and J lost 13, with 18 bases in between. CDR1 is SGHVS, CDR2 FQNEAQ, per germline. The CDR3 totals 14 residues. The chain's CDR3 is CASSFPGSGYGLFF. As DNA, the CDR3 is TGTGCCAGCAGCTTCCCAGGGAGCGGATATGGACTGTTTTTT.